This T cell receptor beta chain was recovered during a study of CD8 T cells in cerebrospinal fluid in Alzheimer's disease. As for this clonotype: The antigen is not known.

CDR3 size: 17 residues. Per germline, CDR1 MNHNS and CDR2 SASEGT. Study-wide results and limits: Versus healthy subjects, Alzheimer's patients more often had clones of at least 3%.

For each CDR3 protein, TCRdb gives one entry from its re-call of the 10x single-cell sequencing reads, without DNA. The sample's table shows some 1,000 distinct CDR3 sequences. V and J are TRBV6-1 and TRBJ2-4. The material sequenced was cerebrospinal fluid. The clonotype was recovered from a human donor in good health. The CDR3 region is CASSEGQVSRDKNIQYF.